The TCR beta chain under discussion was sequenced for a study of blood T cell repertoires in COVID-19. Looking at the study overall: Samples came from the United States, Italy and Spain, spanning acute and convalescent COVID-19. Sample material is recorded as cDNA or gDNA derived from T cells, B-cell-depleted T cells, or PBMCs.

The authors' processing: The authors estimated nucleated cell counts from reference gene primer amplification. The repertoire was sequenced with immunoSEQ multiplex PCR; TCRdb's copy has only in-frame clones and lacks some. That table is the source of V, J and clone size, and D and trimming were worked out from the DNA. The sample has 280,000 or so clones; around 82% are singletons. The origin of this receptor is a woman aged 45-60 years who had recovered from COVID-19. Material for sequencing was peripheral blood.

DNA for the CDR3: TGCGCCAGCAGCCAGGCCTTGGGGGGACACACTGAAGCTTTCTTT. It codes for CASSQALGGHTEAFF. The chain recombines TRBV4-1 with TRBJ1-1; D is perhaps TRBD1 (5 bases). This CDR3 spans 15 amino acids. V lost 3 bases to trimming and J lost 3 bases, with 14 bases between them. CDR1 is MGHRA and CDR2 is YSYEKL in the germline V gene.